These T cell receptor beta chains were read from a single sample in a study of T cell responses to AZD1222 COVID-19 vaccine. The assay was immunoSEQ multiplex PCR, and TCRdb's table has in-frame clones only and misses some. The sample yields over 130,000 clones, about nine tenths seen once. This specimen consisted of peripheral blood, obtained on day 0 of AZD1222 vaccination. The receptor source for this set is an adult in good health. Both conserved end residues are part of each CDR3. D genes are given only for firm matches. A row's size may be missing; if present it is once, few, many or a size class.

d_gene	abundance	v_gene	j_gene	CDR3aa	CDR3nt
TRBD1	.	TRBV7-2	TRBJ1-2	CASKTGWQDGYTF	TGTGCCAGCAAGACAGGGTGGCAAGATGGCTACACCTTC
.	.	TRBV5-4	TRBJ2-7	CASSLNSYEQYF	TGTGCCAGCAGCTTGAATTCCTACGAGCAGTACTTC
TRBD1	.	TRBV14	TRBJ1-1	CASSQDSGQGGRTEAFF	TGTGCCAGCAGCCAAGATAGTGGCCAAGGGGGCAGGACTGAAGCTTTCTTT
TRBD2	.	TRBV24-1	TRBJ2-1	CATSDPSGSGSNEQFF	TGTGCCACCAGTGACCCTAGCGGGAGTGGCAGTAATGAGCAGTTCTTC
.	.	TRBV29-1	TRBJ2-1	CSVDSHWEFF	TGCAGCGTTGACTCCCACTGGGAGTTCTTC
.	.	TRBV2	TRBJ1-5	CASSDSGAQPQHF	TGTGCCAGCAGTGATTCAGGGGCGCAGCCCCAGCATTTT
.	.	TRBV15	TRBJ2-3	CATSRERVLDTQYF	TGTGCCACCAGCAGAGAAAGGGTATTGGATACGCAGTATTTT
.	.	TRBV19	TRBJ2-2	CASCDGQNTGELFF	TGTGCCAGCTGCGACGGACAGAACACCGGGGAGCTGTTTTTT
TRBD1	.	TRBV25-1	TRBJ1-1	CASTKTRNRGNTEAFF	TGCGCCAGCACCAAAACCCGAAACAGGGGGAACACTGAAGCTTTCTTT
TRBD2	.	TRBV7-9	TRBJ2-3	CASSLSPLRGGTDTQYF	TGTGCCAGCAGCTTATCCCCCCTGCGGGGGGGCACAGATACGCAGTATTTT
.	few	TRBV15	TRBJ1-1	CATSLRNTEAFF	TGTGCCACCAGCCTCCGAAACACTGAAGCTTTCTTT
.	once	TRBV18	TRBJ1-1	CASSPTFLGGVNTEAFF	TGTGCCAGCTCACCAACATTCTTAGGGGGGGTGAACACTGAAGCTTTCTTT
TRBD2	.	TRBV28	TRBJ2-2	CASSLLNAGGGTGELFF	TGTGCCAGCAGCTTATTAAACGCGGGGGGCGGCACCGGGGAGCTGTTTTTT
TRBD2	.	TRBV7-7	TRBJ2-3	CASSLTSGSLVDTQYF	TGTGCTAGCAGCTTAACTAGCGGTTCCCTGGTGGATACGCAGTATTTT
.	.	TRBV21-1	TRBJ2-7	CASSSSYEQYF	TGTGCCAGCAGCTCTTCCTACGAGCAGTACTTC
.	.	TRBV9	TRBJ2-2	CASREGGGTGELFF	TGTGCCAGCAGGGAGGGGGGTGGCACCGGGGAGCTGTTTTTT
.	.	TRBV7-7	TRBJ2-2	CASSLEPRHGELFF	TGTGCTAGCAGCTTGGAGCCCAGGCACGGGGAGCTGTTTTTT
.	once	TRBV18	TRBJ2-3	CASSLRQEGGTDTQYF	TGTGCCAGCTCACTCCGACAGGAAGGGGGCACAGATACGCAGTATTTT
.	.	TRBV4-1	TRBJ2-7	CASSQGGQQSTYEQYF	TGCGCCAGCAGCCAAGGTGGCCAGCAGTCCACCTACGAGCAGTACTTC
.	.	TRBV19	TRBJ1-1	CASSKEMYTEAFF	TGTGCCAGTAGTAAGGAGATGTACACTGAAGCTTTCTTT
.	few	TRBV5-4	TRBJ1-2	CASSLGVNYGYTF	TGTGCCAGCAGCTTGGGGGTGAACTATGGCTACACCTTC
.	.	TRBV6-5	TRBJ2-7	CASRGGPRTGYEQYF	TGTGCCAGCAGAGGGGGGCCCCGGACAGGCTACGAGCAGTACTTC
.	few	TRBV7-3	TRBJ2-1	CASSPLGRSSYNEQFF	TGTGCCAGCAGCCCACTTGGGAGGAGCTCCTACAATGAGCAGTTCTTC
TRBD1	.	TRBV28	TRBJ1-5	CASSNQRQGAQPQHF	TGTGCCAGCAGCAACCAAAGACAGGGGGCGCAGCCCCAGCATTTT
.	.	TRBV6-5	TRBJ1-2	CASSYLGAGEGYGYTF	TGTGCCAGCAGTTACTTGGGGGCAGGGGAGGGCTATGGCTACACCTTC
.	.	TRBV4-1	TRBJ1-2	CASSQEVASYGYTF	TGCGCCAGCAGCCAAGAAGTGGCTAGTTATGGCTACACCTTC
.	.	TRBV5-4	TRBJ1-6	CASSSYPGSYNSPLHF	TGTGCCAGCAGCAGCTATCCGGGGTCCTATAATTCACCCCTCCACTTT
TRBD2	.	TRBV5-4	TRBJ2-7	CASSLGLAAAYEQYF	TGTGCCAGCAGCTTGGGACTAGCTGCGGCCTACGAGCAGTACTTC
.	.	TRBV27	TRBJ2-3	CASSMGLPWGDTQYF	TGTGCCAGCAGCATGGGACTTCCGTGGGGAGATACGCAGTATTTT
.	.	TRBV6-1	TRBJ2-4	CASSEGVDMNIQYF	TGTGCCAGCAGTGAAGGGGTAGACATGAACATTCAGTACTTC
.	.	TRBV7-2	TRBJ1-2	CASSLAGGDGYTF	TGTGCCAGCAGCTTGGCAGGCGGAGATGGCTACACCTTC
.	once	TRBV19	TRBJ2-1	CASSFRTRSREQFF	TGTGCCAGTAGTTTCCGGACCCGCTCAAGGGAGCAGTTCTTC
.	once	TRBV14	TRBJ2-2	CASSQPGEPGELFF	TGTGCCAGCAGCCAACCCGGTGAGCCCGGGGAGCTGTTTTTT
.	once	TRBV11-3	TRBJ1-3	CASSGNRAVLGGNTIYF	TGTGCCAGCAGCGGGAACAGGGCGGTGTTAGGCGGAAACACCATATATTTT
TRBD2	.	TRBV7-8	TRBJ2-7	CASSDGTRTYEQYF	TGTGCCAGCAGCGACGGGACTAGAACCTACGAGCAGTACTTC